The present entry profiles one TCR beta chain with its context. Per the germline V gene, CDR1 is SGHTA and CDR2 is FQGNSA. The V end lost 1 base, the J end lost 4 bases, and 16 bases lay between the germline ends. There are 16 residues in the CDR3. The data belong to a study of CD8+CD57+ T cells in acquired aplastic anemia. Study overall: The average for DNA from sorted CD4+ and CD8+ cells was roughly 3 ug.

Genomic DNA provided the template from which TCR beta VDJ and CDR3 profiles were obtained. TCRdb recomputed calls from the reads with MiXCR, one row per CDR3 protein. This sample carries 250,000 to 350,000 distinct CDR3 sequences, roughly half of them seen once, and the ten largest clones take 7% to 9%. The source is a human donor with severe aplastic anemia or a healthy control (not recorded which). Sequencing used sorted CD4+, CD8+, or CD8+CD57+ T cells (not recorded which) from PBMCs. The chain has TRBV7-2 and TRBJ1-2; a weak D match, TRBD1 (5 bases). The CDR3 protein is CASSLVSGGGSYGYTF. CDR3 DNA sequence: TGTGCCAGCAGCTTAGTATCCGGGGGAGGTAGCTATGGCTACACCTTC.